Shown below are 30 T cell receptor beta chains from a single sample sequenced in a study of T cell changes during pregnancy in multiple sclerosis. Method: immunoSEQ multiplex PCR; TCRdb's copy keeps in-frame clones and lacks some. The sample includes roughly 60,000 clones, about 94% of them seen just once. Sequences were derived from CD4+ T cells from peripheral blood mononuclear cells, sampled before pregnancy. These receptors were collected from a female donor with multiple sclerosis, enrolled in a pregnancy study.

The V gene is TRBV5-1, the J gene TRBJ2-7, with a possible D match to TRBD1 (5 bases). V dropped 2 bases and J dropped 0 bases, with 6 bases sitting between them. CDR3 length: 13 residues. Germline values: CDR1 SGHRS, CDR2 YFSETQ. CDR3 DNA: TGCGCCAGCAGCTTAGGGGTCTCCTACGAGCAGTACTTC. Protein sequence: CASSLGVSYEQYF. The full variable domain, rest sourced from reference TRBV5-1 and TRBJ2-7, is KAGVTQTPRYLIKTRGQQVTLSCSPISGHRSVSWYQQTPGQGLQFLFEYFSETQRNKGNFPGRFSGRQFSNSRSEMNVSTLELGDSALYLCASSLGVSYEQYFGPGTRLTVT.

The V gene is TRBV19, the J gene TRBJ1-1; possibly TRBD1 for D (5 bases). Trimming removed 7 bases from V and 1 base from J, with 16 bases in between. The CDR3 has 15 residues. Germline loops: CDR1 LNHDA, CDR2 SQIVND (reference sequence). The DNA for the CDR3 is TGTGCCAGTACTGATGTGGGCAGGGCGAACACTGAAGCTTTCTTT. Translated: CASTDVGRANTEAFF.

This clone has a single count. In nucleotides, the CDR3 is TGTGCCAGCAGCTTGGCCTCTTTGGGAGGTAGCTCCTATAATTCACCCCTCCACTTT. Its translation is CASSLASLGGSSYNSPLHF. This chain links TRBV5-6 with TRBJ1-6; no reliable D call. The germline V and J ends were trimmed by 0 bases and 0 bases, with 16 bases remaining between them. CDR3 length: 19 amino acids. The germline CDR1 and CDR2 sequences are SGHDT and YYEEEE.

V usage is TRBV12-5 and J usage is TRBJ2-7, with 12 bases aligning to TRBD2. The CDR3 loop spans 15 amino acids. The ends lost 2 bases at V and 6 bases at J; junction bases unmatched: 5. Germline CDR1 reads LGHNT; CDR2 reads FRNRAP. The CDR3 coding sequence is TGTGCTAGTGGTTTGACTAGCGGGAGGCTAAGCGAGCAGTACTTC. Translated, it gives CASGLTSGRLSEQYF.

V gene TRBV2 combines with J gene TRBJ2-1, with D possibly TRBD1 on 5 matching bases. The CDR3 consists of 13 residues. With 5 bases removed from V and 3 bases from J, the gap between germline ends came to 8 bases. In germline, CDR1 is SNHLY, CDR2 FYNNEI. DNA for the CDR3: TGTGCCAGCAGTCGCCAGGGCTACAATGAGCAGTTCTTC. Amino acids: CASSRQGYNEQFF.

The CDR3 protein is CASSPGTGGRSGANVLTF. The CDR3 bases are TGTGCCAGCAGCCCGGGGACAGGGGGCAGATCTGGGGCCAACGTCCTGACTTTC. The V gene is TRBV7-9, the J gene TRBJ2-6, with TRBD1 matching 12 bases. This CDR3 has 18 amino acids. J lost 1 base, V lost 5 bases, and 6 bases had no gene match. The germline V gene has CDR1 SEHNR and CDR2 FQNEAQ (reference sequence).

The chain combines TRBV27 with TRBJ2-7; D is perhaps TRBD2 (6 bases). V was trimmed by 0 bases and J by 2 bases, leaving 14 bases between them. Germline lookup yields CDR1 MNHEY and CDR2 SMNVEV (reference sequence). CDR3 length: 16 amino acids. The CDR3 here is CASSLSGTRGPYEQYF. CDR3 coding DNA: TGTGCCAGCAGTTTATCAGGGACTCGAGGCCCCTACGAGCAGTACTTC.

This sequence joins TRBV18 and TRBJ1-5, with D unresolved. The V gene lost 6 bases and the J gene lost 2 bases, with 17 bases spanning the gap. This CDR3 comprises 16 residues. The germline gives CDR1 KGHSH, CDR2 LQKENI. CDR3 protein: CASSGRGITGNQPQHF. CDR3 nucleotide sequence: TGTGCCAGCTCGGGTCGAGGGATCACTGGCAATCAGCCCCAGCATTTT.

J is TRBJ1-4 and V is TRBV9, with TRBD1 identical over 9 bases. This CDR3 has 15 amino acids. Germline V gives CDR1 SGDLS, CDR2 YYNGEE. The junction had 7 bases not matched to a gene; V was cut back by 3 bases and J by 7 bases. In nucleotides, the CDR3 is TGTGCCAGCAGCGCCGGACAGGGGCCGGGTGAAAAACTGTTTTTT. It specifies CASSAGQGPGEKLFF.

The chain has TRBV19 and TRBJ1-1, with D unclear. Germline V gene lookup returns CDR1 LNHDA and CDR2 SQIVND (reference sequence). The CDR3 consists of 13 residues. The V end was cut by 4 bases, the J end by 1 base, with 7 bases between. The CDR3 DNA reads TGTGCCAGTAGTAATACTGCGAACACTGAAGCTTTCTTT. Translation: CASSNTANTEAFF.

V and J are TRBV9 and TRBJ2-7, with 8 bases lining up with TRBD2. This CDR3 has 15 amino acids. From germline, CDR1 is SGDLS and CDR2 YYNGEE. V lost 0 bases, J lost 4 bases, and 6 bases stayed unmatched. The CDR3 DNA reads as TGTGCCAGCAGCGTAGGACCCGCGGGAGGTTACGAGCAGTACTTC. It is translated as CASSVGPAGGYEQYF.

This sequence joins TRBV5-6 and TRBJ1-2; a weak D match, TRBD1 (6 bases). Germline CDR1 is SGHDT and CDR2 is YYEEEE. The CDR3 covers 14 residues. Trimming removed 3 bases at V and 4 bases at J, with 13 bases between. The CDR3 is CASSYEGHPYGYTF. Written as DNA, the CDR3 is TGTGCCAGCAGCTACGAGGGACACCCCTATGGCTACACCTTC.

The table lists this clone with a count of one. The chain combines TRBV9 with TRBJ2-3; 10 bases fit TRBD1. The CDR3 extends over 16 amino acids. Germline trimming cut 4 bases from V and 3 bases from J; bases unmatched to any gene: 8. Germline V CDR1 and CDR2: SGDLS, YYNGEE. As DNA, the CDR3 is TGTGCCAGCAGCTTATCGGACAGGGGGGGGACAGATACGCAGTATTTT. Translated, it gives CASSLSDRGGTDTQYF.

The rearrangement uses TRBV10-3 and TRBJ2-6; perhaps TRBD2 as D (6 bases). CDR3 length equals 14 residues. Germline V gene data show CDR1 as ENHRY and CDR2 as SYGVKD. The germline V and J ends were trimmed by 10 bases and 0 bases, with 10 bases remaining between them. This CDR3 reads CATSGFSGANVLTF. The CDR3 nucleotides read TGTGCCACCAGCGGGTTCTCTGGGGCCAACGTCCTGACTTTC.

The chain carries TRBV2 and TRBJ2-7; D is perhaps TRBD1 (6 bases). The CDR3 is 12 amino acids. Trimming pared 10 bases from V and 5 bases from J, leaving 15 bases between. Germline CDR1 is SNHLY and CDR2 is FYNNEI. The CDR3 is CANRAGDHEQYF. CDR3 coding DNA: TGTGCCAACCGGGCAGGGGACCACGAGCAGTACTTC.

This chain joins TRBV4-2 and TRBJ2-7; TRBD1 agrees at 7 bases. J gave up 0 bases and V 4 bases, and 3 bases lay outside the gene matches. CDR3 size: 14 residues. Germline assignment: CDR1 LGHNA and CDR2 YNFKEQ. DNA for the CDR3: TGTGCCAGCAGCCGGGACAGCAGCTCCTACGAGCAGTACTTC. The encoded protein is CASSRDSSSYEQYF.

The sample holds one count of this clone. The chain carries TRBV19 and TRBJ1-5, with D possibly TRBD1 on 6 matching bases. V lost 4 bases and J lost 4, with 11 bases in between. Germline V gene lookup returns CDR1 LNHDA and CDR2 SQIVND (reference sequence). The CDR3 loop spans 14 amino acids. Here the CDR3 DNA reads TGTGCCAGTAGTAGTCCTACAGGGAATCAGCCCCAGCATTTT. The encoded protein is CASSSPTGNQPQHF.

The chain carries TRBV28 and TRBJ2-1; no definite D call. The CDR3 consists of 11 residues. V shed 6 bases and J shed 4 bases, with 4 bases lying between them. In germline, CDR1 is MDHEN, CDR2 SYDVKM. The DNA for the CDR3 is TGTGCCAGCAGCGTGTACAATGAGCAGTTCTTC. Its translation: CASSVYNEQFF.

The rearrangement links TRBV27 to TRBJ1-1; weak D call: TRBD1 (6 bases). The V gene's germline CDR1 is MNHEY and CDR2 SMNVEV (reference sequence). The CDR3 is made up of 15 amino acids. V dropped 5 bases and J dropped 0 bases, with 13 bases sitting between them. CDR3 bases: TGTGCCAGCAGTAAACAGGGTTCCATGAACACTGAAGCTTTCTTT. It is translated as CASSKQGSMNTEAFF.

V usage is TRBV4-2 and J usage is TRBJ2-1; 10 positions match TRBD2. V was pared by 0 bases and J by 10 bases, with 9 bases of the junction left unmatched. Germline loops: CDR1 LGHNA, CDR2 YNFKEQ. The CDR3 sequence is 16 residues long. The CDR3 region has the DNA TGTGCCAGCAGCCAAGATCAGTCCGGACTAGCGGAGGAGCAGTTCTTC. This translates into CASSQDQSGLAEEQFF.

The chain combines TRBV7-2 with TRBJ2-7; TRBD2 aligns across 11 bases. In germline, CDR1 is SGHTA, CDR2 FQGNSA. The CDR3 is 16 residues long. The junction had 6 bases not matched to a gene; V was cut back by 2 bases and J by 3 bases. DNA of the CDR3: TGTGCCAGCAGCTTATTTAGCACTAGCGGGAGCTACGAGCAGTACTTC. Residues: CASSLFSTSGSYEQYF.

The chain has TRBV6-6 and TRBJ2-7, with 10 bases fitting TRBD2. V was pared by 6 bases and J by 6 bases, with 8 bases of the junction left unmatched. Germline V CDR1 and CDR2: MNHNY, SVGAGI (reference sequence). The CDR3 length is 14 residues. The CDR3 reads CASSLPGLAREQYF. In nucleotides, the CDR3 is TGTGCCAGCAGCCTTCCGGGACTAGCGCGCGAGCAGTACTTC.

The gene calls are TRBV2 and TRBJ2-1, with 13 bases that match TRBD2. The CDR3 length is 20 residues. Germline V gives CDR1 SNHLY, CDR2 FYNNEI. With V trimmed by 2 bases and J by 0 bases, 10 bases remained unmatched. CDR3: CASSENLGLAGVSSYNEQFF. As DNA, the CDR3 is TGTGCCAGCAGTGAAAATCTAGGACTAGCGGGAGTTAGCTCCTACAATGAGCAGTTCTTC.

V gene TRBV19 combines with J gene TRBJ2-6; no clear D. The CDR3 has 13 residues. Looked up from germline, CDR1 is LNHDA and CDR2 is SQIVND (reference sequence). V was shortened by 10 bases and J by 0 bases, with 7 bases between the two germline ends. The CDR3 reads CATFSSGANVLTF. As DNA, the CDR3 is TGTGCCACCTTCTCCTCTGGGGCCAACGTCCTGACTTTC.

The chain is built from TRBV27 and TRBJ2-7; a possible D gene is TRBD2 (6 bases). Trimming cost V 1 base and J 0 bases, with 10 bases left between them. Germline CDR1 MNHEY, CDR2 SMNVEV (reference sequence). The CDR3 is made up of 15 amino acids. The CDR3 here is CASSLLGGSSYEQYF. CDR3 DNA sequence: TGTGCCAGCAGTTTATTGGGGGGAAGCTCCTACGAGCAGTACTTC.

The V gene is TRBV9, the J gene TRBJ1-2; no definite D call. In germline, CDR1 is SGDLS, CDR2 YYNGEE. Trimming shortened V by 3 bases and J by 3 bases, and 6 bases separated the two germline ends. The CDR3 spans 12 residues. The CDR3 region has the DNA TGTGCCAGCAGCGCCCAGGACTATGGCTACACCTTC. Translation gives CASSAQDYGYTF.

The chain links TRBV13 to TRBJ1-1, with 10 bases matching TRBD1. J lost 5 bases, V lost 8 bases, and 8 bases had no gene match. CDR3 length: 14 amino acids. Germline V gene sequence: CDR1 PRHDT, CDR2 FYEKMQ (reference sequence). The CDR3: CASRGDRGPTEAFF. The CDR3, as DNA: TGTGCCAGCCGCGGGGACAGGGGCCCTACTGAAGCTTTCTTT.

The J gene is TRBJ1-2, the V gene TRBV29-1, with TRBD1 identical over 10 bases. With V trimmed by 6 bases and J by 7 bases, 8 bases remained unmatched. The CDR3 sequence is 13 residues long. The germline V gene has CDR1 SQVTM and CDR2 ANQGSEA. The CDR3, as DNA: TGCAGCGTGGATAGACAGGGGGCGGGTGGCTACACCTTC. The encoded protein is CSVDRQGAGGYTF. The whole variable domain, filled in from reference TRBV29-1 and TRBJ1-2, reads SAVISQKPSRDICQRGTSLTIQCQVDSQVTMMFWYRQQPGQSLTLIATANQGSEATYESGFVIDKFPISRPNLTFSTLTVSNMSPEDSSIYLCSVDRQGAGGYTFGSGTRLTVV.

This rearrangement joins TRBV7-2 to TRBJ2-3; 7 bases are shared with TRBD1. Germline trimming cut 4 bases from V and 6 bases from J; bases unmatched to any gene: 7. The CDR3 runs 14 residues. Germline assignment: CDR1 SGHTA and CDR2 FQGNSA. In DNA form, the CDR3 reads TGTGCCAGCAGCTCCCCCACAGGGGCGGATACGCAGTATTTT. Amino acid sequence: CASSSPTGADTQYF.

CDR3 bases: TGTGCCAGCAGTCCACAGGGGGCGCTCACCGGGGAGCTGTTTTTT. It is translated as CASSPQGALTGELFF. The chain carries TRBV11-2 and TRBJ2-2; 9 bases are a match to TRBD1. Germline V gives CDR1 SGHAT, CDR2 FQNNGV. The V gene end was trimmed by 6 bases and the J gene end by 4 bases; junction bases not matched to a gene: 6. The CDR3 spans 15 residues.